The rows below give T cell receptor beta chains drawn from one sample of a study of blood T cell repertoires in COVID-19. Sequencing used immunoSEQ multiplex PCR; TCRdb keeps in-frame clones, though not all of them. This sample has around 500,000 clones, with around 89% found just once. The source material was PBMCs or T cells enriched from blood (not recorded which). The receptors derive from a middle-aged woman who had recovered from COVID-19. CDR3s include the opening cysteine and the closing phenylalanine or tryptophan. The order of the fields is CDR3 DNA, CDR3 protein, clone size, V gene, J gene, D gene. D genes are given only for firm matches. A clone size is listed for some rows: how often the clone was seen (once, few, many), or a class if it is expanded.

TGTGCCAGCAGCCAACTCGGGGATACGCAGTATTTT	CASSQLGDTQYF	-	TRBV4-2	TRBJ2-3	-
TGTGCCAGCAGATCGGGGGGGCTGAACACTGAAGCTTTCTTT	CASRSGGLNTEAFF	-	TRBV5-8	TRBJ1-1	-
TGTGCCAGCAGTGAGGGCAGGGTTGGTGAAGCTTTCTTT	CASSEGRVGEAFF	-	TRBV2	TRBJ1-1	-
TGTGCCAGCAGCTTAGGACCGGGACAGGGGACCTACGAGCAGTACTTC	CASSLGPGQGTYEQYF	few	TRBV7-8	TRBJ2-7	TRBD1
TGTGCCAGCAGCTTGGTAACGGGACTAGCGAAGAACACCGGGGAGCTGTTTTTT	CASSLVTGLAKNTGELFF	few	TRBV7-9	TRBJ2-2	TRBD2
TGTGCCAGTAGGCCCACAGGGGTTGGCGCTTTCTTT	CASRPTGVGAFF	-	TRBV19	TRBJ1-1	TRBD1
TGTGCCAGCAGCGCCGGGACAGGGACTCAGCCCCAGCATTTT	CASSAGTGTQPQHF	-	TRBV2	TRBJ1-5	TRBD1
TGCAGCGTCGAGGGGGCGGACACTGAAGCTTTCTTT	CSVEGADTEAFF	once	TRBV29-1	TRBJ1-1	TRBD1
TGTGCCGCCTCGGCGGGGGGCGGCTACAATGAGCAGTTCTTC	CAASAGGGYNEQFF	once	TRBV6-4	TRBJ2-1	TRBD2
TGTGCCAGCAGCCCAAGCCCGGGGATAGGGAACACTGAAGCTTTCTTT	CASSPSPGIGNTEAFF	-	TRBV11-3	TRBJ1-1	-
TGTGCCAGCAGCCTTTTCTCGGGGGGATTTGGCTACACCTTC	CASSLFSGGFGYTF	once	TRBV7-9	TRBJ1-2	-
TGTGCCAGCAGCTTAGGGAGACAGGGGTCCTCTGAAGCTTTCTTT	CASSLGRQGSSEAFF	-	TRBV7-9	TRBJ1-1	TRBD1
TGTGCCAGCAGTACAGGGGCTGTGAACACTGAAGCTTTCTTT	CASSTGAVNTEAFF	-	TRBV6-5	TRBJ1-1	TRBD1
TGTGCCAGCAGCTTGGAGGGCGGGAGCTACGAGCAGTACTTC	CASSLEGGSYEQYF	once	TRBV5-4	TRBJ2-7	TRBD2
TGTGCCAGCAGCTTAGGTGTCGGAGGGGATGAAAAACTGTTTTTT	CASSLGVGGDEKLFF	-	TRBV11-3	TRBJ1-4	-
TGTGCCAGCTCACCAGGGACAGGGGCCGTAGGCGAGCAGTACTTC	CASSPGTGAVGEQYF	-	TRBV18	TRBJ2-7	TRBD1
TGTGCCAGCAGTCACAACATACAGGGACTAGCGGGAAGAGCCTACGAGCAGTACTTC	CASSHNIQGLAGRAYEQYF	-	TRBV27	TRBJ2-7	TRBD2
TGTGCCAGCAGCTTGTCTACAGACAATGAGCAGTTCTTC	CASSLSTDNEQFF	-	TRBV5-4	TRBJ2-1	-
TGTGCCAGTTTAAAAATGGGACTAGCTTTCAATGAGCAGTTCTTC	CASLKMGLAFNEQFF	-	TRBV19	TRBJ2-1	TRBD2
TGTGCCAGCAGCTTGTCCGGGACTAGGGCCTACGAGCAGTACTTC	CASSLSGTRAYEQYF	-	TRBV5-5	TRBJ2-7	TRBD2
TGTGCCAGCAGTTCTCGCCTTAGAGCGAACACTGAAGCTTTCTTT	CASSSRLRANTEAFF	-	TRBV6-5	TRBJ1-1	-
TGCGCCAGCAGTCAATCACCCTCTGGCAGGGTACGCTACGAGCAGTACTTC	CASSQSPSGRVRYEQYF	-	TRBV23-1	TRBJ2-7	-
TGTGCCAGCAGCTTAGCGAATCAGGGATACACTGAAGCTTTCTTT	CASSLANQGYTEAFF	-	TRBV7-2	TRBJ1-1	-
TGCGCCAGCAGTGAGACGGGGGACAGGGCTGAGCAGTTCTTC	CASSETGDRAEQFF	-	TRBV10-1	TRBJ2-1	TRBD1
TGTGCCAGCAGCATCGCCCATAGGGGACAGACTAAGGGAAACATTCAGTACTTC	CASSIAHRGQTKGNIQYF	-	TRBV7-6	TRBJ2-4	TRBD1
TGTGCCAGCAGCATAGGGACTAGCGGGAGGGCCGGTTCCGGCGGGGAGCTGTTTTTT	CASSIGTSGRAGSGGELFF	few	TRBV9	TRBJ2-2	TRBD2
TGTGCCAGCAGCTCTGGACAGGTCAACTATGGCTACACCTTC	CASSSGQVNYGYTF	-	TRBV5-6	TRBJ1-2	TRBD1
TGTGCCAGCAGCCTGGGACTAGCGGGAGGTCAAGAGACCCAGTACTTC	CASSLGLAGGQETQYF	-	TRBV7-2	TRBJ2-5	TRBD2
TGTGCCAGCAGCTGGGTGGGGCAGGCAACTAATGAAAAACTGTTTTTT	CASSWVGQATNEKLFF	once	TRBV5-6	TRBJ1-4	-
TGTGCCAGCAGCTCCTATACTGACTATGGCTACACCTTC	CASSSYTDYGYTF	-	TRBV7-2	TRBJ1-2	-
TGTGCCAGCAGCTTAGCCCCGACAGGGTATGACACTGAAGCTTTCTTT	CASSLAPTGYDTEAFF	few	TRBV7-9	TRBJ1-1	TRBD1
TGTGCCAGCAGTTTAGCGGGAGGGCCGGCCTTCACCCTCTTC	CASSLAGGPAFTLF	-	TRBV28	TRBJ2-1	TRBD2
TGTGCCAGTGGACAGGGGGTACCCCAGCATTTT	CASGQGVPQHF	-	TRBV19	TRBJ1-5	TRBD1
TGCGCCAGCAGCCTCCTTACAGGGGGCGCGGTCTACAATGAGCAGTTCTTC	CASSLLTGGAVYNEQFF	few	TRBV5-1	TRBJ2-1	TRBD1
TGTGCCAGCAGTTTAATGGGGGCCAACACTGAAGCTTTCTTT	CASSLMGANTEAFF	-	TRBV27	TRBJ1-1	-
TGTGCCAGCAGTTTATTGGAGGGGGCAGGGCCCATCCAGCCCCAGCATTTT	CASSLLEGAGPIQPQHF	-	TRBV27	TRBJ1-5	TRBD1
TGTGCCAGCAGCTTCACCCCTGGGGCTAGCGGGAGGGGCCAAGAGACCCAGTACTTC	CASSFTPGASGRGQETQYF	-	TRBV7-6	TRBJ2-5	TRBD2
TGCGCCAGCAGCCAAGAGGGGGACAGGGGAAATGAAAAACTGTTTTTT	CASSQEGDRGNEKLFF	-	TRBV4-3	TRBJ1-4	TRBD1
TGTGCCAGCAGCTTATTGATAACAGGGCCCATGAACACTGAAGCTTTCTTT	CASSLLITGPMNTEAFF	-	TRBV7-9	TRBJ1-1	-
TGTGCCAGCAGCCTCGTCGGAGTATTCCAAGAGACCCAGTACTTC	CASSLVGVFQETQYF	-	TRBV5-4	TRBJ2-5	-
TGTGCCAGCAGCACCAGGGTGGGGGGGCTTGACACTGAAGCTTTCTTT	CASSTRVGGLDTEAFF	-	TRBV13	TRBJ1-1	-
TGTGCCACCAGCGACAGGGTCGCAGATACGCAGTATTTT	CATSDRVADTQYF	-	TRBV24-1	TRBJ2-3	TRBD1
TGTGCCAGCTCACTGGGTCCCGGGGAGCCCCAGCATTTT	CASSLGPGEPQHF	once	TRBV18	TRBJ1-5	-
TGTGCCAGCAGTTTATATTCAGGGTCCCGCGCAACTAATGAAAAACTGTTTTTT	CASSLYSGSRATNEKLFF	-	TRBV27	TRBJ1-4	-
TGTGCCAGCAGCGTAGAAATGGGAGGCTATGGCTACACCTTC	CASSVEMGGYGYTF	-	TRBV9	TRBJ1-2	-
TGTGCCAGCAGCCAAGATCTGGCGGCTAGCGGGAGCCCCGGAGAGACCCAGTACTTC	CASSQDLAASGSPGETQYF	-	TRBV3-1/TRBV3-2	TRBJ2-5	TRBD2
TGTGCCAGTAGTATAGCAGGGGTAGCTTTCTTT	CASSIAGVAFF	-	TRBV19	TRBJ1-1	-
TGCGCCAGCAGCCATCGGGCACAGGGGCTGGGAGCTTTCTTT	CASSHRAQGLGAFF	-	TRBV4-1	TRBJ1-1	TRBD1
TGTGCCAGCAGGAGGGGACTCCAAGAGACCCAGTACTTC	CASRRGLQETQYF	-	TRBV6-5	TRBJ2-5	-
TGTGCCAGCAGCGTAGGACAGTCCCAAGAGACCCAGTACTTC	CASSVGQSQETQYF	-	TRBV9	TRBJ2-5	-
TGTGCCACCAGTGATGGGCCAGAAATGAACACCGGGGAGCTGTTTTTT	CATSDGPEMNTGELFF	-	TRBV24-1	TRBJ2-2	-
TGTGCCAGCAGCTTAGCCACAGGGTGGGGTGAAGCTTTCTTT	CASSLATGWGEAFF	-	TRBV7-2	TRBJ1-1	-
TGCGCCAGCAGCAGCCGACAGGGGGCGTACAATGAGCAGTTCTTC	CASSSRQGAYNEQFF	-	TRBV5-1	TRBJ2-1	TRBD1
TGTGCCATCAGGAGTACCCTGGGGGGTACGGAGCCCCAGCATTTT	CAIRSTLGGTEPQHF	-	TRBV10-3	TRBJ1-5	-
TGTGCCAGCAGTGGTTGGGAGGGTGGACTTAACGAGCAGTACTTC	CASSGWEGGLNEQYF	-	TRBV7-9	TRBJ2-7	TRBD2
TGTGCCACCAGCACGACAGGGTTTTCTGAAGCTTTCTTT	CATSTTGFSEAFF	-	TRBV15	TRBJ1-1	TRBD1
TGTGCCAGCAGCAAAGAACCAATCTCGGGGGGTAGCAATCAGCCCCAGCATTTT	CASSKEPISGGSNQPQHF	-	TRBV21-1	TRBJ1-5	-